The sample holds a few counts of the clone carrying this TCR beta chain. Its antigen remains unidentified. Template material for amplifying TCR beta CDR3 regions consisted of RNA transcripts. An initial round of RT-PCR targeting the TCR CDR3 relied on the HTBI primer set. TCRdb used MiXCR to reprocess the multiplex PCR reads, holding one entry per CDR3 protein. Of about 550,000 distinct CDR3 sequences in the sample, less than 25% were seen once. Looked up from germline, CDR1 is MDHEN and CDR2 is SYDVKM. Trimming cost V 6 bases and J 0 bases, with 20 bases left between them. CDR3 length equals 17 residues. This specimen comes from a study of T cells in Graves' hyperthyroidism and ophthalmopathy. Study observations and caveats: It was a median about seven months before onset that the model predicted ophthalmopathy.

The rearrangement joins TRBV28 to TRBJ1-1; tentatively, D is TRBD1 (6 bases). The sequence was obtained from a young man with Graves' hyperthyroidism. The sequenced sample consisted of blood. CDR3 DNA: TGTGCCAGCAGCCCCCTGGGCAGGGGCCTCATGAACACTGAAGCTTTCTTT. The encoded protein is CASSPLGRGLMNTEAFF.